This T cell receptor beta chain was found in a study of blood T cell repertoires in COVID-19. Measured with immunoSEQ multiplex PCR; TCRdb has only the in-frame clones, and not every one. The sample contains about 400,000 clones, over 75% of which appear only once. V shed 2 bases and J shed 0 bases, with 13 bases lying between them. The CDR3 extends over 17 amino acids. Per the germline V gene, CDR1 is SGHTA and CDR2 is FQGTGA. This sequence joins TRBV7-3 and TRBJ2-2; no firm D call. The clonotype was recovered from a woman in her twenties or thirties with acute COVID-19. The specimen sequenced was PBMCs or T cells enriched from blood (not recorded which). CDR3 nucleotides: TGTGCCAGCAGCTTAGTAGGTGCAGGTTCGAACACCGGGGAGCTGTTTTTT. Amino acids: CASSLVGAGSNTGELFF.